Following are 10 T cell receptor beta chains from one sample sequenced in a study of cytomegalovirus exposure and HLA in healthy donors. It was with 60 Vbeta and 13 Jbeta primers that the PCR ran. The assay was immunoSEQ multiplex PCR, and TCRdb's table has in-frame clones only and misses some. Among 150,000 to 200,000 clones listed, about four fifths were seen once. The sequencing input was PBMCs. All receptors come from a young woman in good health and CMV-seropositive.

This clone has more than one count but fewer than ten. The rearrangement links TRBV7-2 to TRBJ1-3; a weak D match, TRBD1 (5 bases). Between the trimmed V and J ends, which lost 4 bases and 1 base, there was a span of 11 bases. Germline values: CDR1 SGHTA, CDR2 FQGNSA. This CDR3 has 15 residues. The CDR3 spells CASSSEGASGNTIYF. The CDR3 DNA reads TGTGCCAGCAGCTCGGAAGGGGCGTCTGGAAACACCATATATTTT.

The V gene is TRBV11-1, the J gene TRBJ2-5, with D perhaps matching TRBD2 (7 bases). The V end was cut by 0 bases, the J end by 4 bases, with 18 bases between. The length of the CDR3 is 17 residues. Germline V lookup: CDR1 SGHAT, CDR2 FQDESV (reference sequence). This chain's CDR3 is CASSLASVGGGRETQYF. The DNA of the CDR3 is TGTGCCAGCAGCTTAGCGTCGGTGGGAGGGGGAAGAGAGACCCAGTACTTC.

This clone was found a few times. This CDR3 is CASSSTRQGAGEQYF. The CDR3, as DNA: TGTGCCAGCAGCTCTACCAGACAGGGAGCGGGCGAGCAGTACTTC. The V gene is TRBV5-6, the J gene TRBJ2-7; D is perhaps TRBD1 (7 bases). CDR3 length equals 15 residues. The V gene's germline CDR1 is SGHDT and CDR2 YYEEEE. The V end lost 3 bases, the J end lost 6 bases, and 19 bases lay between the germline ends.

The chain recombines TRBV7-3 with TRBJ2-7; a possible D gene is TRBD2 (7 bases). The germline V gene has CDR1 SGHTA and CDR2 FQGTGA. The CDR3 length is 14 residues. Trimming removed 5 bases at V and 2 bases at J, with 13 bases between. CDR3 coding DNA: TGTGCCAGCAGCCGGGGGGCCTCGCCCTACGAGCAGTACTTC. Its protein product is CASSRGASPYEQYF.

This clone was seen a handful of times. J is TRBJ1-2 and V is TRBV6-1; D possibly corresponds to TRBD1 (6 bases). V lost 3 bases and J 3 bases, leaving 8 bases between the germline ends. CDR3 length: 13 residues. Germline V lookup: CDR1 MNHNS, CDR2 SASEGT. The CDR3 spells CASSDRGDYGYTF. CDR3 in DNA: TGTGCCAGCAGTGACAGGGGTGACTATGGCTACACCTTC.

The rearrangement uses TRBV7-9 and TRBJ1-2; TRBD1 aligns across 10 bases. Per the germline V gene, CDR1 is SEHNR and CDR2 is FQNEAQ (reference sequence). V trimming: 0 bases; J trimming: 5 bases; junction bases outside the gene matches: 15. The CDR3 totals 19 residues. The CDR3 sequence: CASSLARDRGLSPPYGYTF. CDR3 bases: TGTGCCAGCAGCTTAGCGCGGGACAGGGGTCTGAGCCCCCCTTATGGCTACACCTTC.

Ten or more counts support this clone. This chain joins TRBV25-1 and TRBJ2-1, with D maybe TRBD2 (5 bases). The ends were cut back, 5 bases at V and 9 bases at J, with 11 bases in the middle. The CDR3 runs to 12 residues. Germline CDR1 is MGHDK and CDR2 is SYGVNS. The CDR3 region is CASSSSGGEQFF. The CDR3 DNA sequence: TGTGCCAGCAGTTCGAGCGGCGGTGAGCAGTTCTTC.

This chain uses TRBV18 with TRBJ1-2, with 7 bases aligning to TRBD1. The V segment lost 2 bases and the J segment 3 bases; nucleotides outside the gene matches: 6. This CDR3 is built from 15 residues. The germline CDR1 and CDR2 sequences are KGHSH and LQKENI. The CDR3 DNA is TGTGCCAGCTCACCAACAGGGGCGTTCGACTATGGCTACACCTTC. Its protein product is CASSPTGAFDYGYTF.

This clone has a handful of counts. V and J are TRBV6-4 and TRBJ1-2, with TRBD1 as a possible D gene (5 bases). Germline V gene sequence: CDR1 MRHNA, CDR2 SNTAGT. V gave up 7 bases and J gave up 3 bases, with 12 bases separating them. The CDR3 spans 13 residues. CDR3 coding DNA: TGTGCCAGCACGGAGCGGGGGTACTATGGCTACACCTTC. This translates into CASTERGYYGYTF.

The sample holds a few counts of this clone. The chain combines TRBV5-4 with TRBJ2-6; no definite D call. V lost 3 bases, J lost 8 bases, and 6 bases lay in between. Per germline, CDR1 SGHNT and CDR2 YYREEE (reference sequence). The CDR3 covers 12 residues. Written as DNA, the CDR3 is TGTGCCAGCAGCTCGGGTCCCAACGTCCTGACTTTC. It is translated as CASSSGPNVLTF.